The 29 T cell receptor beta chains given below trace back to one sample, sequenced in a study of persistence of HIV-infected CD4 T cells. Their target antigens are unknown. The immunoSEQ assay was version 4, run in survey mode. Clones were sequenced by immunoSEQ multiplex PCR, and TCRdb holds only the in-frame ones, with some missing. The sample lists roughly 43,000 clones, approximately 90% occurring once. Nonspecific anti-CD3/anti-CD28 bead stimulation represents the broad CD4+ T cell repertoire. Sorting selected CD4+ T cells upregulating both CD40 ligand and CD69. The sample in question was CD4+ T cells sorted from PBMCs after roughly 20-hour stimulation, obtained from a patient who received antiretroviral therapy. These receptors were taken from an adult man with HIV who was CMV-seropositive.

In this sample, this clone turned up once. The chain links TRBV10-3 to TRBJ2-1, with D perhaps TRBD1 (5 bases). The CDR3 spans 14 residues. V lost 0 bases and J 5 bases, leaving 8 bases between the germline ends. In germline, CDR1 is ENHRY, CDR2 SYGVKD. The CDR3, as DNA: TGTGCCATCAGTGAGTCAGCACAGGACAATGAGCAGTTCTTC. This translates into CAISESAQDNEQFF.

This clone was detected once. The genes are TRBV10-3 and TRBJ2-7; D is possibly TRBD1 or TRBD2 (5 bases each). This CDR3 has 14 amino acids. V was shortened by 5 bases and J by 2 bases, with 13 bases between the two germline ends. Germline loops: CDR1 ENHRY, CDR2 SYGVKD. The CDR3 region has the DNA TGTGCCATCAGTCCAGGGACCAACCCCTACGAGCAGTACTTC. Translation gives CAISPGTNPYEQYF.

This clone occurred once. The chain recombines TRBV14 with TRBJ2-5; D unresolved. The V and J ends lost 4 bases and 1 base respectively, with 7 bases between them. The CDR3 is 13 amino acids. Germline CDR1 reads SGHDN; CDR2 reads FVKESK. In DNA, the CDR3 is TGTGCCAGCAGCCCCCGGATCCAAGAGACCCAGTACTTC. Its protein product is CASSPRIQETQYF.

CDR3 bases: TGTGCCAGCTCCGGGACAGAGAATTCACCCCTCCACTTT. Translation gives CASSGTENSPLHF. This rearrangement joins TRBV6-6 to TRBJ1-6; 7 bases match TRBD1. Trimming cost V 8 bases and J 7 bases; bases outside gene matches: 5. The CDR3 sequence is 13 residues long. The germline V gene has CDR1 MNHNY and CDR2 SVGAGI (reference sequence).

This chain links TRBV2 with TRBJ2-2; 7 bases map to TRBD1. This CDR3 spans 15 amino acids. Germline lookup yields CDR1 SNHLY and CDR2 FYNNEI. V lost 5 bases to trimming and J lost 5 bases; unmatched junction nucleotides: 8. The DNA for the CDR3 is TGTGCCAGCAGTTTTGGGGGACAGCGAACCGGGGAGCTGTTTTTT. Translation gives CASSFGGQRTGELFF.

This chain connects TRBV5-4 to TRBJ2-7, with a weak D call TRBD2 (6 bases). The CDR3 length is 12 residues. V lost 7 bases and J 4 bases, leaving 12 bases between the germline ends. The germline V gene has CDR1 SGHNT and CDR2 YYREEE (reference sequence). In DNA, the CDR3 is TGTGCCAGCGGTAAGGACTATTACGAGCAGTACTTC. Protein product: CASGKDYYEQYF.

The V gene is TRBV2, the J gene TRBJ1-6, with D possibly TRBD1 on 6 matching bases. Germline CDR1 reads SNHLY; CDR2 reads FYNNEI. The CDR3 runs 14 residues. Trimming took 6 bases from V and 10 from J, leaving 16 bases between them. CDR3 sequence (DNA): TGTGCCAGCAGACCGAACAGGGATGTATCACCCCTCCACTTT. Translating gives CASRPNRDVSPLHF.

As concerns this clone: This may be a read error: a much more frequent sequence differs by one nucleotide. This chain connects TRBV7-3 to TRBJ2-3; D unclear. Per germline, CDR1 SGHTA and CDR2 FQGTGA. The CDR3 covers 11 residues. Trimming left V 5 bases short and J 2 bases short, with 2 bases between. DNA of the CDR3: TGTGCCAGCAGCAACACAGATACGCAGTATTTT. As protein: CASSNTDTQYF.

This clone appeared a single time. The gene calls are TRBV4-1 and TRBJ1-2, with D uncertain. V was shortened by 0 bases and J by 8 bases, with 13 bases between the two germline ends. The CDR3 length is 14 residues. From germline, CDR1 is MGHRA and CDR2 YSYEKL. The CDR3 region has the DNA TGCGCCAGCAGCCAAGAGATGCTCTGGAGGGGCTACACCTTC. Translation gives CASSQEMLWRGYTF.

The chain has TRBV2 and TRBJ1-4; 7 nucleotides line up with TRBD1. In germline, CDR1 is SNHLY, CDR2 FYNNEI. V was clipped by 7 bases and J by 0 bases; unmatched bases: 8. The CDR3 extends over 16 amino acids. The CDR3 region is CASNKGTATTNEKLFF. CDR3 DNA sequence: TGTGCCAGCAACAAAGGGACAGCCACAACTAATGAAAAACTGTTTTTT.

The CDR3 DNA is TGTGCCAGCAGTTACCCCGGACAGGGGACGAGTGAGCAGTACTTC. Protein: CASSYPGQGTSEQYF. V usage is TRBV6-6 and J usage is TRBJ2-7; 9 positions agree with TRBD1. V was pared by 2 bases and J by 7 bases, with 9 bases of the junction left unmatched. The CDR3 spans 15 residues. CDR1 is MNHNY, CDR2 SVGAGI, per germline (reference sequence).

V usage is TRBV28 and J usage is TRBJ2-7; D is unclear. Germline CDR1 is MDHEN and CDR2 is SYDVKM. The CDR3 sequence is 13 residues long. V lost 10 bases, J lost 0 bases, and 13 bases lay in between. The DNA for the CDR3 is TGTGCCATCACAGCTAGTGACTCCTACGAGCAGTACTTC. Translating gives CAITASDSYEQYF. Together with reference TRBV28 and TRBJ2-7, the CDR3 gives the full variable domain: DVKVTQSSRYLVKRTGEKVFLECVQDMDHENMFWYRQDPGLGLRLIYFSYDVKMKEKGDIPEGYSVSREKKERFSLILESASTNQTSMYLCAITASDSYEQYFGPGTRLTVT.

This chain uses TRBV2 with TRBJ1-3; D is ambiguous. CDR1 and CDR2 from the germline V gene are SNHLY and FYNNEI. The CDR3 runs to 14 residues. V was pared by 1 base and J by 2 bases, with 6 bases between. The CDR3 nucleotides are TGTGCCAGCAGTGAAGGTGGGGCTGGAAACACCATATATTTT. This translates into CASSEGGAGNTIYF.

The genes are TRBV9 and TRBJ1-4; 9 bases line up with TRBD1. Germline trimming cut 4 bases from V and 5 bases from J; bases unmatched to any gene: 3. The CDR3 covers 14 residues. Germline V gene data show CDR1 as SGDLS and CDR2 as YYNGEE. The CDR3, as DNA: TGTGCCAGCAGCTTCGGGACAGGGAATGAAAAACTGTTTTTT. This sequence encodes CASSFGTGNEKLFF.

The V call is TRBV11-2, the J call TRBJ2-5, with 7 bases identical to TRBD1. CDR1 is SGHAT and CDR2 is FQNNGV in the germline V gene. V lost 5 bases, J lost 4 bases, and 7 bases stayed unmatched. This CDR3 is 14 amino acids long. Here the CDR3 DNA reads TGTGCCAGCAGCCTCGACAGGGTTGGAGAGACCCAGTACTTC. This gives the protein CASSLDRVGETQYF.

The gene calls are TRBV5-3 and TRBJ1-1; TRBD1 agrees at 8 bases. TRBV5-3 is filed as an ORF, its function uncertain. The CDR3 runs 17 residues. The V gene end was trimmed by 4 bases and the J gene end by 2 bases; junction bases not matched to a gene: 13. CDR3 sequence: CARSTGQGVSINTEAFF. Here the CDR3 DNA reads TGTGCCAGAAGCACCGGACAGGGAGTCTCGATTAACACTGAAGCTTTCTTT.

The chain uses TRBV6-4 and TRBJ2-5, with D possibly being TRBD1 or TRBD2 (5 bases each). Per the germline V gene, CDR1 is MRHNA and CDR2 is SNTAGT. The germline V and J ends were trimmed by 2 bases and 5 bases, with 9 bases remaining between them. CDR3 size: 13 residues. CDR3 region: CASSDGDGETQYF. The CDR3 DNA sequence: TGTGCCAGCAGTGACGGGGACGGGGAGACCCAGTACTTC.

The chain has TRBV4-1 and TRBJ2-7, with 7 bases fitting TRBD2. Germline V CDR1 and CDR2: MGHRA, YSYEKL. J gave up 2 bases and V 4 bases, and 8 bases lay outside the gene matches. The CDR3 is 15 residues long. The chain's CDR3 is CASSRGEGITYEQYF. The CDR3 bases are TGCGCCAGCAGCCGGGGGGAGGGGATTACCTACGAGCAGTACTTC.

The chain joins TRBV28 to TRBJ1-1, with D uncertain. Looked up from germline, CDR1 is MDHEN and CDR2 is SYDVKM. V dropped 5 bases and J dropped 5 bases, with 15 bases sitting between them. The CDR3 totals 14 residues. CDR3 sequence: CASSPTRAGTEAFF. DNA of the CDR3: TGTGCCAGCAGTCCGACCCGGGCGGGGACTGAAGCTTTCTTT. Combining the CDR3 with reference TRBV28 and TRBJ1-1 gives the whole variable domain DVKVTQSSRYLVKRTGEKVFLECVQDMDHENMFWYRQDPGLGLRLIYFSYDVKMKEKGDIPEGYSVSREKKERFSLILESASTNQTSMYLCASSPTRAGTEAFFGQGTRLTVV.

This clone has a single count. The rearrangement joins TRBV29-1 to TRBJ1-4; a possible D gene is TRBD1 (5 bases). From germline, CDR1 is SQVTM and CDR2 ANQGSEA. The CDR3 runs to 14 residues. The V gene lost 7 bases and the J gene lost 2 bases, with 14 bases spanning the gap. The CDR3 sequence: CSASLGHTNEKLFF. CDR3 bases: TGCAGCGCATCTTTGGGGCATACTAATGAAAAACTGTTTTTT.

The chain is built from TRBV23-1 and TRBJ2-4; D ambiguous. TRBV23-1 counts as an open reading frame of uncertain function. The V and J ends lost 3 bases and 8 bases respectively, with 8 bases between them. The CDR3 totals 12 residues. The CDR3 region is CASSHPGDIQYF. For the CDR3, the DNA is TGCGCCAGCAGTCATCCGGGTGACATTCAGTACTTC.

The chain links TRBV28 to TRBJ2-3; D unresolved. V lost 7 bases, J lost 4 bases, and 12 bases lay in between. This CDR3 is built from 13 residues. The germline V gene has CDR1 MDHEN and CDR2 SYDVKM. CDR3 amino acids: CASKEDGPDTQYF. CDR3 bases: TGTGCCAGCAAAGAGGATGGGCCAGATACGCAGTATTTT.

The J gene is TRBJ2-3, the V gene TRBV4-1; 9 nucleotides agree with TRBD2. V shed 11 bases and J 2 bases; nucleotides not matched to a gene: 11. Germline V gene lookup returns CDR1 MGHRA and CDR2 YSYEKL. This CDR3 contains 15 residues. The DNA for the CDR3 is TGCGCCTCCTCCAGCGGGGGGCCCCTCACAGATACGCAGTATTTT. It encodes CASSSGGPLTDTQYF.

This clone was recorded only once. The J gene is TRBJ1-2, the V gene TRBV7-9, with D unresolved. The CDR3 sequence is 14 residues long. V shed 3 bases and J shed 0 bases, with 8 bases lying between them. Germline V gene lookup returns CDR1 SEHNR and CDR2 FQNEAQ (reference sequence). The CDR3 nucleotides are TGTGCCAGCAGCTTCGACACCCCTAACTATGGCTACACCTTC. As protein: CASSFDTPNYGYTF.

The genes are TRBV28 and TRBJ2-7; TRBD1 is a possible D gene (6 bases). Germline values: CDR1 MDHEN, CDR2 SYDVKM. Between the trimmed V and J ends, which lost 3 bases and 2 bases, there was a span of 8 bases. The CDR3 runs to 13 residues. The CDR3 DNA reads as TGTGCCAGCAGTTTTTACAGGGCCTACGAGCAGTACTTC. Amino acids: CASSFYRAYEQYF. The full variable domain, its missing parts supplied by reference TRBV28 and TRBJ2-7, is DVKVTQSSRYLVKRTGEKVFLECVQDMDHENMFWYRQDPGLGLRLIYFSYDVKMKEKGDIPEGYSVSREKKERFSLILESASTNQTSMYLCASSFYRAYEQYFGPGTRLTVT.

This clone was detected once. The DNA of the CDR3 is TGTGCCAGCACCCCAAGACAGCCACAAGACACCGGGGAGCTGTTTTTT. It is translated as CASTPRQPQDTGELFF. The chain recombines TRBV19 with TRBJ2-2; maybe TRBD1 (5 bases). Trimming removed 9 bases at V and 3 bases at J, with 20 bases between. This CDR3 spans 16 amino acids. CDR1 and CDR2 from the germline V gene are LNHDA and SQIVND (reference sequence).

This clone occurred a few times. This chain links TRBV10-3 with TRBJ2-3; D not certain. Germline V gives CDR1 ENHRY, CDR2 SYGVKD. The CDR3 loop spans 11 amino acids. V dropped 10 bases and J dropped 3 bases, with 8 bases sitting between them. CDR3 in DNA: TGTGCCACCGCCGGGACAGATACGCAGTATTTT. Residues: CATAGTDTQYF.

The CDR3 loop is CSASKLLGSNQPQHF. The CDR3 DNA sequence: TGCAGTGCTAGTAAACTCCTCGGCAGCAATCAGCCCCAGCATTTT. This chain links TRBV20-1 with TRBJ1-5; D call uncertain. The CDR3 contains 15 residues. Per germline, CDR1 DFQATT and CDR2 SNEGSKA (reference sequence). Deletions cut 3 bases from V and 1 base from J, with 13 bases between.

V and J are TRBV4-2 and TRBJ2-3, with unresolved D. CDR3 size: 17 residues. Between the trimmed V and J ends, which lost 0 bases and 1 base, there was a span of 14 bases. Germline V gene data show CDR1 as LGHNA and CDR2 as YNFKEQ. CDR3 nucleotide sequence: TGTGCCAGCAGCCAAGACGCCAATTCACCTGGCACAGATACGCAGTATTTT. Translation: CASSQDANSPGTDTQYF.